The 18 T cell receptor beta chains given below trace back to one sample, sequenced in a study of somatic mutations in cytotoxic T cells in rheumatoid arthritis. Some clones are missing from TCRdb's copy, which holds only in-frame ones; the method was immunoSEQ multiplex PCR. The data show around 19,000 clones, about four fifths seen once. Sequencing was carried out using CD8+ T cells sorted from blood. The receptors here all came from an adult with rheumatoid arthritis.

The genes are TRBV6-5 and TRBJ1-4; 8 nucleotides align to TRBD1. V dropped 6 bases and J dropped 3; count of bases not matched to a gene: 3. The CDR3 is made up of 14 amino acids. CDR1 MNHEY and CDR2 SVGAGI come from the germline V gene. This CDR3 reads CASSGQGPNEKLFF. CDR3 DNA sequence: TGTGCCAGCAGCGGACAGGGCCCTAATGAAAAACTGTTTTTT.

CDR3 loop: CASTNPPGDTQYF. CDR3 coding DNA: TGTGCCAGCACCAATCCCCCGGGGGATACGCAGTATTTT. V gene TRBV7-8 combines with J gene TRBJ2-3; a weak D match, TRBD2 (5 bases). The V end lost 7 bases, the J end lost 6 bases, and 14 bases lay between the germline ends. Germline V lookup: CDR1 SGHVS, CDR2 FQNEAQ. CDR3 length: 13 residues.

This clone appeared a single time. The chain carries TRBV2 and TRBJ1-1, with a weak D call TRBD1 (6 bases). Germline assignment: CDR1 SNHLY and CDR2 FYNNEI. The CDR3 sequence is 13 residues long. The V gene lost 6 bases and the J gene lost 10 bases, with 18 bases spanning the gap. The CDR3, as DNA: TGTGCCAGCAGGTTCAGGGGCCCGCCGGTAGCTTTCTTT. Translated, it gives CASRFRGPPVAFF.

This chain links TRBV30 with TRBJ1-1; D remains ambiguous. This CDR3 comprises 13 residues. Trimming removed 4 bases at V and 4 bases at J, with 13 bases between. Germline V CDR1 and CDR2: GTSNPN, SVGIG (reference sequence). CDR3 region: CAWTVGTATEAFF. The CDR3 bases are TGTGCCTGGACCGTAGGCACAGCCACTGAAGCTTTCTTT. Using reference TRBV30 and TRBJ1-1 for the parts outside the CDR3, the full variable domain is SQTIHQWPATLVQPVGSPLSLECTVEGTSNPNLYWYRQAAGRGLQLLFYSVGIGQISSEVPQNLSASRPQDRQFILSSKKLLLSDSGFYLCAWTVGTATEAFFGQGTRLTVV.

The genes are TRBV28 and TRBJ1-2; D uncertain. V was shortened by 6 bases and J by 7 bases, with 18 bases between the two germline ends. Germline V gene sequence: CDR1 MDHEN, CDR2 SYDVKM. The CDR3 consists of 14 residues. The CDR3 loop is CASRRLGLGRGYTF. The CDR3 region has the DNA TGTGCCAGCAGGCGTTTGGGCCTAGGCCGTGGCTACACCTTC.

The gene calls are TRBV7-8 and TRBJ1-1; D not certain. Germline CDR1 is SGHVS and CDR2 is FQNEAQ. The CDR3 spans 14 residues. V was trimmed by 3 bases and J by 0 bases, leaving 8 bases between them. CDR3: CASSLSPLNTEAFF. The CDR3 bases are TGTGCCAGCAGCTTGTCACCTTTGAACACTGAAGCTTTCTTT. Combining the CDR3 with reference TRBV7-8 and TRBJ1-1 gives the whole variable domain GAGVSQSPRYKVAKRGQDVALRCDPISGHVSLFWYQQALGQGPEFLTYFQNEAQLDKSGLPSDRFFAERPEGSVSTLKIQRTQQEDSAVYLCASSLSPLNTEAFFGQGTRLTVV.

V gene TRBV9 combines with J gene TRBJ2-7; tentatively, D is TRBD2 (6 bases). The CDR3 is made up of 17 amino acids. The germline CDR1 and CDR2 sequences are SGDLS and YYNGEE. Deletions cut 3 bases from V and 0 bases from J, with 19 bases between. In DNA, the CDR3 is TGTGCCAGCAGCGCCCCCGTGGGAGCCGGGGGCTCCTACGAGCAGTACTTC. Translation: CASSAPVGAGGSYEQYF.

By proportion, this clone is medium-sized. The chain has TRBV4-2 and TRBJ1-2; 8 bases are shared with TRBD1. This CDR3 has 16 residues. The trim removed 3 bases at V and 5 bases at J, leaving 11 bases unmatched. Germline lookup yields CDR1 LGHNA and CDR2 YNFKEQ. The chain's CDR3 is CASSHESADRDYGYTF. CDR3 DNA sequence: TGTGCCAGCAGCCACGAATCCGCGGACAGGGATTATGGCTACACCTTC.

This clone was found once. This chain links TRBV28 with TRBJ1-2, with no clear D. The V end lost 3 bases, the J end lost 0 bases, and 8 bases lay between the germline ends. This CDR3 region has 14 residues. The germline CDR1 and CDR2 sequences are MDHEN and SYDVKM. CDR3 DNA: TGTGCCAGCAGTTTGACACGAACTAACTATGGCTACACCTTC. Translated: CASSLTRTNYGYTF.

The gene calls are TRBV9 and TRBJ2-1; 11 positions agree with TRBD2. The V gene's germline CDR1 is SGDLS and CDR2 YYNGEE. This CDR3 contains 15 residues. V lost 2 bases and J lost 8; bases outside the gene matches: 6. This CDR3 is CASSVISGGADEQFF. CDR3 nucleotide sequence: TGTGCCAGCAGCGTGATTAGCGGGGGGGCGGATGAGCAGTTCTTC.

V is TRBV6-6 and J is TRBJ1-2; 12 bases line up with TRBD1. The V gene's germline CDR1 is MNHNY and CDR2 SVGAGI (reference sequence). CDR3 length equals 14 residues. J lost 6 bases, V lost 6 bases, and 5 bases had no gene match. The DNA for the CDR3 is TGTGCCAGCAGAACGGGACAGGGGGCCGATGGCTACACCTTC. It encodes CASRTGQGADGYTF.

The rearrangement uses TRBV7-9 and TRBJ2-1; D is possibly TRBD1 (5 bases). CDR3 length: 18 residues. V lost 1 base, J lost 1 base, and 17 bases lay in between. Germline values: CDR1 SEHNR, CDR2 FQNEAQ (reference sequence). The CDR3 DNA is TGTGCCAGCAGCTTAGGTCGGAGCAGGGCCCCTTCCTACAATGAGCAGTTCTTC. Amino acids: CASSLGRSRAPSYNEQFF.

The chain recombines TRBV18 with TRBJ1-2; unclear D gene. Germline CDR1 and CDR2: KGHSH and LQKENI. Trimming took 0 bases from V and 4 from J, leaving 3 bases between them. The CDR3 is 12 residues long. CDR3 nucleotides: TGTGCCAGCTCACCACCTCCCTATGGCTACACCTTC. The encoded protein is CASSPPPYGYTF.

This rearrangement joins TRBV7-9 to TRBJ1-5; TRBD1 aligns across 8 bases. The CDR3 loop spans 16 amino acids. Trimming took 2 bases from V and 0 from J; bases not matched to a gene: 3. The germline V gene encodes CDR1 SEHNR and CDR2 FQNEAQ (reference sequence). For the CDR3, the DNA is TGTGCCAGCAGCTTAACAGGGGGGCATAGCAATCAGCCCCAGCATTTT. Amino acids: CASSLTGGHSNQPQHF.

The chain combines TRBV19 with TRBJ2-1, with D possibly being TRBD2 (5 bases). Germline V gene lookup returns CDR1 LNHDA and CDR2 SQIVND (reference sequence). The CDR3 has 17 residues. V dropped 6 bases and J dropped 7 bases, with 25 bases sitting between them. Written as DNA, the CDR3 is TGTGCCAGTAGCAGACAAGTCCCTACCGGGATTAAGAATGAGCAGTTCTTC. Translating gives CASSRQVPTGIKNEQFF.

A single count supports this clone. The V gene is TRBV7-2, the J gene TRBJ2-7; a weak D match, TRBD2 (6 bases). Trimming cost V 2 bases and J 6 bases, with 23 bases left between them. The CDR3 is 17 amino acids. Per germline, CDR1 SGHTA and CDR2 FQGNSA. The CDR3 DNA follows: TGTGCCAGCAGCTTACGTTGGGCGGGGCTGGTTGGTTCCGAGCAGTACTTC. Translating gives CASSLRWAGLVGSEQYF.

The chain links TRBV5-6 to TRBJ1-5; no definite D call. Germline CDR1 reads SGHDT; CDR2 reads YYEEEE. V was trimmed by 4 bases and J by 5 bases, leaving 10 bases between them. The CDR3 spans 13 residues. CDR3 in DNA: TGTGCCAGCAGCGGACCCTTGGATCAGCCCCAGCATTTT. Translated, it gives CASSGPLDQPQHF.

The chain is built from TRBV9 and TRBJ2-5, with D perhaps TRBD2 (7 bases). V lost 1 base, J lost 4 bases, and 14 bases lay in between. Germline V lookup: CDR1 SGDLS, CDR2 YYNGEE. The CDR3 length is 15 residues. CDR3 in amino acids: CASSVSGGAGETQYF. The CDR3 DNA follows: TGTGCCAGCAGCGTAAGTGGGGGGGCTGGAGAGACCCAGTACTTC.